These 27 T cell receptor beta chains came from one sample sequenced in a study of Ad26.COV2.S vaccination and SARS-CoV-2 variants. Treatment in this sample: roughly 19 received Ad26.COV2.S at low or high dose, single or two shots; about 5 received placebo; per-sample allocation not given. Day 63 after the first injection of vaccine or placebo was the sampling time. Only in-frame clones appear in the TCRdb table, and some are missing; sequencing was by immunoSEQ multiplex PCR. The sample records a few hundred thousand clones, around 90% being singletons. Material: peripheral blood, obtained in a trial of Ad26.COV2.S vaccine versus placebo. The source is a person aged 18-65 years who received the Ad26.COV2.S COVID-19 vaccine or a placebo.

This chain joins TRBV5-1 and TRBJ2-3; D call uncertain. V was shortened by 6 bases and J by 1 base, with 9 bases between the two germline ends. Germline loops: CDR1 SGHRS, CDR2 YFSETQ. CDR3 size: 13 residues. CDR3 loop: CASKAIGTDTQYF. In DNA, the CDR3 is TGCGCCAGCAAGGCTATCGGCACAGATACGCAGTATTTT.

This chain uses TRBV7-6 with TRBJ2-2, with 10 bases lining up with TRBD2. V shed 4 bases, J shed 7 bases, and the junction held 6 bases outside the gene matches. This CDR3 contains 15 residues. Germline CDR1 SGHVS, CDR2 FNYEAQ. CDR3 sequence (DNA): TGTGCCAGCAGCTATACTAGCGGGAAGAGCGGGGAGCTGTTTTTT. Residues: CASSYTSGKSGELFF.

The rearrangement uses TRBV30 and TRBJ2-1, with 11 bases aligning to TRBD2. There are 18 residues in the CDR3. V was pared by 1 base and J by 0 bases, with 8 bases of the junction left unmatched. Germline V lookup: CDR1 GTSNPN, CDR2 SVGIG (reference sequence). DNA for the CDR3: TGTGCCTGGAGTGCTCTAGCGGGGGGACCTAGCTCCTACAATGAGCAGTTCTTC. This gives the protein CAWSALAGGPSSYNEQFF.

The chain uses TRBV9 and TRBJ2-7, with D perhaps matching TRBD2 (5 bases). The CDR3 sequence is 13 residues long. The germline V gene has CDR1 SGDLS and CDR2 YYNGEE. Trimming took 4 bases from V and 2 from J, leaving 10 bases between them. The CDR3 nucleotides are TGTGCCAGCAGCCTAGCTCCTACCTACGAGCAGTACTTC. Amino acids: CASSLAPTYEQYF.

V usage is TRBV5-1 and J usage is TRBJ1-1; TRBD1 might be the D (5 bases). CDR1 and CDR2 (germline): SGHRS, YFSETQ. CDR3 size: 13 residues. Trimming took off 2 bases at V and 4 bases at J, with 9 bases between the two ends. The CDR3 loop reads CASSLLTATEAFF. CDR3 coding DNA: TGCGCCAGCAGCTTACTGACAGCCACTGAAGCTTTCTTT.

This clone was observed a handful of times. The chain joins TRBV6-2 or TRBV6-3 to TRBJ1-5, with 8 bases that match TRBD1. With 2 bases clipped from V and 7 bases from J, the junction kept 7 bases outside the gene matches. Germline V CDR1 and CDR2: MNHEY, SVGEGT. CDR3 size: 15 residues. CDR3 nucleotides: TGTGCCAGCAGTTACCCAGGACAGGGCGGGCAGCCCCAGCATTTT. Residues: CASSYPGQGGQPQHF.

The rearrangement links TRBV6-5 to TRBJ2-7; 7 bases fit TRBD1. The CDR3 totals 14 residues. Losses at the gene ends were 6 bases for V and 2 bases for J; bases not matched to a gene: 7. Germline V CDR1 and CDR2: MNHEY, SVGAGI. The CDR3, as DNA: TGTGCCAGCAGCCGGACAGGTGATCCCTACGAGCAGTACTTC. Translation: CASSRTGDPYEQYF.

In the case of this clone: Germline is not matched at one junction end, which may reflect a read error. J is TRBJ2-7 and V is TRBV20-1, with D perhaps matching TRBD1 (6 bases). The CDR3 has 11 amino acids. Germline assignment: CDR1 DFQATT and CDR2 SNEGSKA (reference sequence). The CDR3 here is CSAGQDRPPLF. DNA for the CDR3: TGCAGTGCTGGCCAAGACAGGCCCCCCCTCTTC.

The chain employs TRBV11-2 and TRBJ1-3; 7 bases agree with TRBD1. Germline CDR1 reads SGHAT; CDR2 reads FQNNGV. The CDR3 is 16 amino acids. V trimming: 6 bases; J trimming: 0 bases; junction bases outside the gene matches: 8. The chain's CDR3 is CASRYLRGSSGNTIYF. The CDR3, as DNA: TGTGCCAGCAGATACCTCAGGGGGTCCTCTGGAAACACCATATATTTT.

V usage is TRBV7-2 and J usage is TRBJ2-7; 9 bases are a match to TRBD2. The V segment lost 4 bases and the J segment 4 bases; nucleotides outside the gene matches: 5. Germline-derived CDR1 and CDR2 are SGHTA and FQGNSA. CDR3 length equals 14 residues. The CDR3 coding sequence is TGTGCCAGCAGCTCCTTAGCGGGAGCGTACGAGCAGTACTTC. It codes for CASSSLAGAYEQYF.

CDR3 coding DNA: TGCAGTGCTAAGATCAACTATGGCTACACCTTC. As protein: CSAKINYGYTF. The V gene is TRBV20-1, the J gene TRBJ1-2; D is unclear. Trimming removed 4 bases from V and 2 bases from J, with 5 bases in between. Germline CDR1 is DFQATT and CDR2 is SNEGSKA (reference sequence). The CDR3 totals 11 residues.

The V gene is TRBV7-2, the J gene TRBJ1-5; TRBD1 matches at 11 bases. V lost 4 bases and J lost 4; bases outside the gene matches: 6. The CDR3 has 16 amino acids. CDR1 is SGHTA, CDR2 FQGNSA, per germline. The CDR3 loop is CASSSVGTGGNQPQHF. CDR3 in DNA: TGTGCCAGCAGCTCCGTAGGGACAGGGGGGAATCAGCCCCAGCATTTT.

The chain joins TRBV3-1 (or the pseudogene TRBV3-2) to TRBJ2-4; no firm D call. This CDR3 is 12 amino acids long. Trimming left V 4 bases short and J 5 bases short, with 6 bases between. CDR1 and CDR2 from the germline V gene are LGHDT and YNNKEL (reference sequence). This CDR3 is CASSRTENIQYF. Written as DNA, the CDR3 is TGTGCCAGCAGCCGGACGGAAAACATTCAGTACTTC.

The chain has TRBV7-9 and TRBJ1-1, with D possibly being TRBD1 (5 bases). Germline-derived CDR1 and CDR2 are SEHNR and FQNEAQ (reference sequence). The CDR3 is 14 amino acids. The germline V and J ends were trimmed by 1 base and 2 bases, with 8 bases remaining between them. CDR3: CASSLEGINTEAFF. The DNA of the CDR3 is TGTGCCAGCAGCTTAGAGGGGATTAACACTGAAGCTTTCTTT.

The rearrangement links TRBV18 to TRBJ1-1, with D uncertain. V dropped 3 bases and J dropped 0 bases, with 14 bases sitting between them. This CDR3 is built from 16 residues. Germline V gives CDR1 KGHSH, CDR2 LQKENI. The DNA for the CDR3 is TGTGCCAGCTCACCTCAAGAGAGATACATGAACACTGAAGCTTTCTTT. Protein sequence: CASSPQERYMNTEAFF.

This clone was seen a handful of times. V is TRBV2 and J is TRBJ1-2; 7 positions agree with TRBD1. The J segment lost 1 base and the V segment lost 6 bases, leaving 5 bases of the junction unmatched. The germline V gene has CDR1 SNHLY and CDR2 FYNNEI. The CDR3 sequence is 14 residues long. The CDR3 loop reads CASRRTGLNYGYTF. CDR3 coding DNA: TGTGCCAGCAGGCGGACAGGACTTAACTATGGCTACACCTTC.

The chain is built from TRBV7-2 and TRBJ2-3, with 8 bases identical to TRBD2. V dropped 7 bases and J dropped 0; count of bases not matched to a gene: 3. Germline CDR1 SGHTA, CDR2 FQGNSA. This CDR3 comprises 14 residues. CDR3 sequence reads: CASKGGRSTDTQYF. In nucleotides, the CDR3 is TGTGCCAGCAAGGGCGGGAGGAGCACAGATACGCAGTATTTT. Filled out from reference TRBV7-2 and TRBJ2-3, the complete variable domain reads GAGVSQSPSNKVTEKGKDVELRCDPISGHTALYWYRQSLGQGLEFLIYFQGNSAPDKSGLPSDRFSAERTGGSVSTLTIQRTQQEDSAVYLCASKGGRSTDTQYFGPGTRLTVL.

Points on this clone: Other DNA sequences in the same sample also yield this CDR3. The J gene is TRBJ2-7, the V gene TRBV6-2 or TRBV6-3; no definite D call. Germline V gives CDR1 MNHEY, CDR2 SVGEGT. The CDR3 covers 11 residues. V was cut by 4 bases and J by 4 bases, with 5 bases left in between. The CDR3 here is CASSWGYEQYF. CDR3 nucleotides: TGTGCCAGCAGTTGGGGTTACGAGCAGTACTTC.

V is TRBV6-5 and J is TRBJ2-7, with 8 nucleotides matching TRBD1. Trimming cost V 2 bases and J 6 bases; bases outside gene matches: 6. The CDR3 runs 14 residues. Germline lookup yields CDR1 MNHEY and CDR2 SVGAGI. In DNA form, the CDR3 reads TGTGCCAGCAGTTACCTAGGACAGGGCGTCGAGCAGTACTTC. As protein: CASSYLGQGVEQYF.

The chain combines TRBV5-1 with TRBJ2-7, with D unresolved. In germline, CDR1 is SGHRS, CDR2 YFSETQ. Deletions cut 0 bases from V and 2 bases from J, with 12 bases between. CDR3 length: 15 amino acids. The DNA for the CDR3 is TGCGCCAGCAGCTTGGATGCTGGCGCCGCCTACGAGCAGTACTTC. The encoded protein is CASSLDAGAAYEQYF.

J is TRBJ2-7 and V is TRBV7-3; D possibly corresponds to TRBD1 (6 bases). The length of the CDR3 is 13 residues. Per germline, CDR1 SGHTA and CDR2 FQGTGA. V lost 3 bases and J lost 5, with 11 bases in between. The CDR3 loop is CASSFRGGDEQYF. The CDR3 nucleotides are TGTGCCAGCAGCTTTCGAGGGGGAGACGAGCAGTACTTC.

This clone was seen just once. The CDR3 is CASSQDITGAKETQYF. In nucleotides, the CDR3 is TGCGCCAGCAGCCAAGACATCACAGGAGCCAAAGAGACCCAGTACTTC. The V call is TRBV4-1, the J call TRBJ2-5; a weak D match, TRBD1 (5 bases). The ends were cut back, 0 bases at V and 3 bases at J, with 14 bases in the middle. The germline CDR1 and CDR2 sequences are MGHRA and YSYEKL. This CDR3 contains 16 residues.

The rearrangement links TRBV29-1 to TRBJ2-3; 9 bases match TRBD2. The ends lost 1 base at V and 4 bases at J; junction bases unmatched: 6. Germline V gives CDR1 SQVTM, CDR2 ANQGSEA. The CDR3 runs to 15 residues. CDR3 protein: CSVEARGRAPDTQYF. The DNA of the CDR3 is TGCAGCGTTGAAGCCCGCGGGAGGGCTCCAGATACGCAGTATTTT.

V and J are TRBV5-5 and TRBJ1-6; D gene ambiguous. The V end was cut by 6 bases, the J end by 9 bases, with 13 bases between. The CDR3 runs 13 residues. Germline-derived CDR1 and CDR2 are SGHKS and YYEKEE (reference sequence). CDR3 protein: CASTGLNGSPLHF. The CDR3 DNA sequence: TGTGCCAGCACCGGACTTAATGGTTCACCCCTCCACTTT.

As to this clone: The same CDR3 arises from other DNA sequences in this sample as well. The V call is TRBV5-1, the J call TRBJ1-1; the D gene is possibly TRBD1 (6 bases). CDR1 and CDR2 from the germline V gene are SGHRS and YFSETQ. This CDR3 region has 14 residues. V gave up 0 bases and J gave up 5 bases, with 11 bases separating them. CDR3 in amino acids: CASSLVGGGTEAFF. The CDR3 region has the DNA TGCGCCAGCAGCTTGGTAGGGGGTGGGACTGAAGCTTTCTTT.

In DNA, the CDR3 is TGCAGTGCCCAACCTGGGAATGAGCAGTTCTTC. This gives the protein CSAQPGNEQFF. This chain uses TRBV20-1 with TRBJ2-1; unclear D gene. Germline V lookup: CDR1 DFQATT, CDR2 SNEGSKA (reference sequence). V gave up 6 bases and J gave up 7 bases, with 10 bases separating them. The CDR3 loop spans 11 amino acids.

V and J are TRBV4-3 and TRBJ1-3; D is perhaps TRBD1 (5 bases). The V gene's germline CDR1 is LGHNA and CDR2 YSLEER. This CDR3 region has 16 residues. The ends were cut back, 3 bases at V and 2 bases at J, with 14 bases in the middle. CDR3 protein: CASSQFTGGTGNTIYF. The CDR3 DNA follows: TGCGCCAGCAGCCAGTTCACAGGAGGAACTGGAAACACCATATATTTT.